This passage covers 5 T cell receptor beta chains from one sample sequenced in a study of shared clonotypes between healthy human individuals. Libraries were prepared by immunoSEQ multiplex PCR; TCRdb keeps only in-frame clonotypes and omits some of them. In the table there are roughly 2 million clones, 90% to 95% of which are singletons. The specimen sequenced was naive CD4+ T cells sorted from blood. Subset described: CD45RA+ positively selected. The receptor set was obtained from a man aged 18 to 30 in good health.

The rearrangement joins TRBV27 to TRBJ2-7; the D gene is possibly TRBD1 (5 bases). This CDR3 is 15 amino acids long. Trimming pared 3 bases from V and 8 bases from J, leaving 20 bases between. The germline gives CDR1 MNHEY, CDR2 SMNVEV (reference sequence). CDR3 sequence reads: CASSFSGMGLIKQYF. The CDR3, as DNA: TGTGCCAGCAGTTTCTCAGGGATGGGGCTAATCAAGCAGTACTTC.

The chain links TRBV11-2 to TRBJ2-3, with D possibly being TRBD2 (7 bases). Germline CDR1 and CDR2: SGHAT and FQNNGV. The ends were cut back, 5 bases at V and 10 bases at J, with 22 bases in the middle. The CDR3 consists of 15 residues. CDR3 nucleotide sequence: TGTGCCAGCAGCCAGGGAGGGAGGGGGTCGGAGTCGCAGTATTTT. Its translation is CASSQGGRGSESQYF.

V usage is TRBV30 and J usage is TRBJ1-4; tentative D call: TRBD1 (6 bases). Trimming removed 4 bases at V and 5 bases at J, with 11 bases between. Per the germline V gene, CDR1 is GTSNPN and CDR2 is SVGIG (reference sequence). This CDR3 region has 13 residues. Written as DNA, the CDR3 is TGTGCCTGGACAGGGGATAAAAATGAAAAACTGTTTTTT. Translation gives CAWTGDKNEKLFF.

The V and J genes are TRBV18 and TRBJ2-1; D is possibly TRBD2 (5 bases). This CDR3 contains 14 residues. Trimming cost V 0 bases and J 7 bases, with 10 bases left between them. The germline V gene encodes CDR1 KGHSH and CDR2 LQKENI. CDR3 in DNA: TGTGCCAGCTCACCACCGAGTCCGGGGAATGAGCAGTTCTTC. This codes for CASSPPSPGNEQFF.

V is TRBV6-5 and J is TRBJ2-3; D is possibly TRBD1 (6 bases). CDR1 is MNHEY, CDR2 SVGAGI, per germline. V was clipped by 4 bases and J by 10 bases, with 12 bases between them. CDR3 length: 12 residues. The CDR3 DNA follows: TGTGCCAGCAGTTTAAGGGGGATAGCGCAGTATTTT. Protein: CASSLRGIAQYF.